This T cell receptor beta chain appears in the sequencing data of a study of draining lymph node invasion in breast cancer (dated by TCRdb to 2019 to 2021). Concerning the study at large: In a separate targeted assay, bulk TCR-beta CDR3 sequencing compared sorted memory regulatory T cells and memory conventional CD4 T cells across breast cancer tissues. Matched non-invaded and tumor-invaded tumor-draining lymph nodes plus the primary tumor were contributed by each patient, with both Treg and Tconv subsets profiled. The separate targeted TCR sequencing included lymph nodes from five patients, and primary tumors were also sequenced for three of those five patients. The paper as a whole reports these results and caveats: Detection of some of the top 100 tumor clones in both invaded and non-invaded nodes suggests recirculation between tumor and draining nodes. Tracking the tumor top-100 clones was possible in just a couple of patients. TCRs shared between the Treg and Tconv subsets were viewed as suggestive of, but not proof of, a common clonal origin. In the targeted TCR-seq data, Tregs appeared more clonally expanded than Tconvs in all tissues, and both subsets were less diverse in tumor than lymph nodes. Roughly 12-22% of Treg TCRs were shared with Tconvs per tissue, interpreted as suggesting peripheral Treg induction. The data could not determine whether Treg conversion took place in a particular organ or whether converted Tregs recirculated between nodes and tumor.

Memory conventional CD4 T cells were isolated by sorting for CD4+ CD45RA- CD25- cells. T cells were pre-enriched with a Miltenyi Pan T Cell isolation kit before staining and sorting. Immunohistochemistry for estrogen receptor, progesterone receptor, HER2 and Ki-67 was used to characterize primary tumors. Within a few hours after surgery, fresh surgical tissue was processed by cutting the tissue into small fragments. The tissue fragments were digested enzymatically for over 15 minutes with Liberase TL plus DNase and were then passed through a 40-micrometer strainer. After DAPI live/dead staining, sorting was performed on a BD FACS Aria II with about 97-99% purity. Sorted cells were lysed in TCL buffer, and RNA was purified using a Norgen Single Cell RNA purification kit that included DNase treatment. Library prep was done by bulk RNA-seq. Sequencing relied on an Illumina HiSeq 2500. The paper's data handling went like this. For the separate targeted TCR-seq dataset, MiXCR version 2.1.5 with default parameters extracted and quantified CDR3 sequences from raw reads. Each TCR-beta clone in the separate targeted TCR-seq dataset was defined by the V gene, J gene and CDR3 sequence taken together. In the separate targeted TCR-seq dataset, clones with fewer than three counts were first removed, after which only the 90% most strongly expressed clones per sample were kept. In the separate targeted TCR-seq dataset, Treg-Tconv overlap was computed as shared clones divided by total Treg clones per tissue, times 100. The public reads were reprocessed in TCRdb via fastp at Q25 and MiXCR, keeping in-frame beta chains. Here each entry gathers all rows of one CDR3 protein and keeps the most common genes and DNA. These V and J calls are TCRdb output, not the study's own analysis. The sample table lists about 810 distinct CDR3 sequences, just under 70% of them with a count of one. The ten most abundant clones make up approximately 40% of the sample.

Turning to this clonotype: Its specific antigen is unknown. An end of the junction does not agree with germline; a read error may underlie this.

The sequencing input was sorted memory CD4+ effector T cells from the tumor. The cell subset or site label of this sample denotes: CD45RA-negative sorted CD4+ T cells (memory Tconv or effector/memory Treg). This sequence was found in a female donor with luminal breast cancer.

The sequenced DNA is TGTGCTAGCAGCTCGGCGACCCGGGAGACCCAGTACTTC. The encoded protein is CASSSATRETQYF. The chain is made from TRBV7-7 and TRBJ2-5; too little of a D gene remains to name it. From the germline V gene (reference sequence), CDR1 is SSHAT and CDR2 is FNYEAQ. From the cysteine up to the phenylalanine, the CDR3 has a length of 13 residues. Solely the CDR3 DNA is kept, with 39 bases framed from the first base.